The 25 T cell receptor beta chains below all came from one sample that was sequenced in a study of T cell changes during pregnancy in multiple sclerosis. Profiling relied on immunoSEQ multiplex PCR, and the TCRdb table lists in-frame clones only, not all of them. This sample carries about 68,000 clones, 91% of them seen once, and the ten largest clones take approximately 2.4%. The sequencing here drew on peripheral blood, taken in the first trimester of pregnancy. The receptors were gathered from a female donor with multiple sclerosis, enrolled in a pregnancy study.

The rearrangement uses TRBV6-6 and TRBJ1-2; no clear D gene. From germline, CDR1 is MNHNY and CDR2 SVGAGI (reference sequence). Trimming left V 5 bases short and J 2 bases short, with 9 bases between. The CDR3 covers 13 residues. The CDR3 loop reads CASSVQVNYGYTF. CDR3 DNA sequence: TGTGCCAGCAGTGTGCAGGTGAACTATGGCTACACCTTC.

This clone was found a few times. V is TRBV7-8 and J is TRBJ2-7; 7 positions agree with TRBD1. V was clipped by 4 bases and J by 4 bases; unmatched bases: 4. Germline CDR1 reads SGHVS; CDR2 reads FQNEAQ. CDR3 length: 13 residues. CDR3 nucleotide sequence: TGTGCCAGCAGCTACAGGGGATTATACGAGCAGTACTTC. The encoded protein is CASSYRGLYEQYF.

The chain employs TRBV6-5 and TRBJ1-4; D unclear. The CDR3 covers 11 residues. Trimming took 7 bases from V and 4 from J, leaving 4 bases between them. CDR1 is MNHEY, CDR2 SVGAGI, per germline. The CDR3 loop is CASKYNEKLFF. CDR3 in DNA: TGTGCCAGCAAATATAATGAAAAACTGTTTTTT.

V gene TRBV25-1 combines with J gene TRBJ2-7, with 10 bases lining up with TRBD2. V shed 4 bases and J 7 bases; nucleotides not matched to a gene: 10. The V gene's germline CDR1 is MGHDK and CDR2 SYGVNS. This CDR3 region has 15 residues. CDR3 region: CASSAHGLAGDEQYF. Written as DNA, the CDR3 is TGTGCCAGCAGTGCCCACGGGCTAGCGGGAGATGAGCAGTACTTC.

The gene calls are TRBV11-2 and TRBJ2-1; 11 bases fit TRBD2. This CDR3 comprises 16 residues. Germline CDR1 and CDR2: SGHAT and FQNNGV. V lost 3 bases to trimming and J lost 1 base; unmatched junction nucleotides: 2. As DNA, the CDR3 is TGTGCCAGCAGCTTCCTAGCGGGGGGATCCTACAATGAGCAGTTCTTC. It translates to CASSFLAGGSYNEQFF.

The chain joins TRBV9 to TRBJ1-2; D remains ambiguous. Trimming left V 7 bases short and J 5 bases short, with 12 bases between. The germline CDR1 and CDR2 sequences are SGDLS and YYNGEE. The CDR3 covers 12 residues. CDR3 sequence reads: CASLRVPYGYTF. The DNA for the CDR3 is TGTGCCAGCCTTCGGGTTCCATATGGCTACACCTTC.

This chain uses TRBV5-4 with TRBJ2-1; D unresolved. The CDR3 loop spans 13 amino acids. V lost 0 bases and J lost 10, with 11 bases in between. Germline V lookup: CDR1 SGHNT, CDR2 YYREEE (reference sequence). The CDR3, as DNA: TGTGCCAGCAGCTTGGTATCCCTCCAGGAGCAGTTCTTC. This gives the protein CASSLVSLQEQFF.

This sequence joins TRBV7-9 and TRBJ1-2, with TRBD1 as a possible D gene (6 bases). The CDR3 totals 14 residues. V was trimmed by 3 bases and J by 4 bases, leaving 12 bases between them. The V gene's germline CDR1 is SEHNR and CDR2 FQNEAQ (reference sequence). The CDR3 protein is CASSLVGGSYGYTF. CDR3 in DNA: TGTGCCAGCAGCTTGGTAGGGGGTTCCTATGGCTACACCTTC.

This chain connects TRBV7-9 to TRBJ1-4; the D gene is possibly TRBD1 (5 bases). This CDR3 has 15 amino acids. V was clipped by 5 bases and J by 0 bases, with 10 bases between them. CDR1 SEHNR and CDR2 FQNEAQ come from the germline V gene (reference sequence). CDR3 protein: CASSPRQSTNEKLFF. CDR3 in DNA: TGTGCCAGCAGCCCCCGACAGTCAACTAATGAAAAACTGTTTTTT.

The gene calls are TRBV7-8 and TRBJ2-1; 11 bases line up with TRBD2. Germline assignment: CDR1 SGHVS and CDR2 FQNEAQ. This CDR3 has 19 amino acids. The V segment lost 2 bases and the J segment 5 bases; nucleotides outside the gene matches: 14. The CDR3 reads CASSLTSGALAGGHNEQFF. The DNA of the CDR3 is TGTGCCAGCAGCTTAACTAGTGGGGCCTTAGCGGGGGGGCACAATGAGCAGTTCTTC.

V and J are TRBV5-6 and TRBJ2-5; D is unclear. The germline V gene has CDR1 SGHDT and CDR2 YYEEEE. Trimming left V 2 bases short and J 6 bases short, with 8 bases between. The CDR3 has 12 residues. The DNA for the CDR3 is TGTGCCAGCAGCTTTAGCCGGAAGACCCAGTACTTC. This codes for CASSFSRKTQYF.

This sequence joins TRBV11-2 and TRBJ2-6, with 9 bases aligning to TRBD1. In germline, CDR1 is SGHAT, CDR2 FQNNGV. Unmatched junction bases numbered 5, after V lost 4 bases and J lost 1 base. CDR3 length equals 17 residues. The CDR3 region has the DNA TGTGCCAGCAGCTGGGGGACAGGGCTATCTGGGGCCAACGTCCTGACTTTC. This gives the protein CASSWGTGLSGANVLTF.

The genes are TRBV6-5 and TRBJ1-1, with 7 positions matching TRBD1. V was pared by 6 bases and J by 4 bases, with 5 bases of the junction left unmatched. CDR3 length: 13 amino acids. Germline values: CDR1 MNHEY, CDR2 SVGAGI. The DNA of the CDR3 is TGTGCCAGCAGCATAGGGACAGCCACTGAAGCTTTCTTT. It encodes CASSIGTATEAFF.

V usage is TRBV5-1 and J usage is TRBJ2-4, with D perhaps matching TRBD1 (7 bases). Germline V gene sequence: CDR1 SGHRS, CDR2 YFSETQ. CDR3 size: 17 residues. Trimming took off 0 bases at V and 0 bases at J, with 13 bases between the two ends. The CDR3 coding sequence is TGCGCCAGCAGCTTGGTTGGAGGGACAGTAGCCAAAAACATTCAGTACTTC. Translated, it gives CASSLVGGTVAKNIQYF. Variable domain in full (rest from reference TRBV5-1 and TRBJ2-4): KAGVTQTPRYLIKTRGQQVTLSCSPISGHRSVSWYQQTPGQGLQFLFEYFSETQRNKGNFPGRFSGRQFSNSRSEMNVSTLELGDSALYLCASSLVGGTVAKNIQYFGAGTRLSVL.

This clone was recorded once. The J gene is TRBJ1-3, the V gene TRBV28; possibly TRBD1 for D (5 bases). This CDR3 comprises 13 residues. V lost 3 bases to trimming and J lost 7 bases, with 10 bases between them. Looked up from germline, CDR1 is MDHEN and CDR2 is SYDVKM. The CDR3 bases are TGTGCCAGCAGTTTGGGGCAAGGGAACACCATATATTTT. Protein product: CASSLGQGNTIYF.

This chain joins TRBV7-3 and TRBJ2-1; D gene unclear. Trimming cost V 5 bases and J 1 base, with 9 bases left between them. The CDR3 covers 14 residues. Per the germline V gene, CDR1 is SGHTA and CDR2 is FQGTGA. The DNA of the CDR3 is TGTGCCAGCAGCCCAACTAATTCCTACAATGAGCAGTTCTTC. Protein product: CASSPTNSYNEQFF.

This chain uses TRBV27 with TRBJ2-2, with TRBD2 identical over 10 bases. The germline V gene has CDR1 MNHEY and CDR2 SMNVEV (reference sequence). This CDR3 comprises 17 residues. The ends lost 6 bases at V and 3 bases at J; junction bases unmatched: 10. The CDR3 DNA reads TGTGCCAGCAGATCGCCGGGACTAGCGAAGGACACCGGGGAGCTGTTTTTT. Amino acid sequence: CASRSPGLAKDTGELFF.

The chain uses TRBV10-1 and TRBJ1-5; 7 bases match TRBD1. The germline V gene has CDR1 WNHNN and CDR2 SYGVQD (reference sequence). The V gene end was trimmed by 3 bases and the J gene end by 4 bases; junction bases not matched to a gene: 0. The CDR3 spans 13 residues. The CDR3 coding sequence is TGCGCCAGCAGTGAACAGGGGAATCAGCCCCAGCATTTT. Residues: CASSEQGNQPQHF.

The rearrangement links TRBV9 to TRBJ2-1; 10 bases are shared with TRBD2. This CDR3 spans 17 amino acids. Germline V gene lookup returns CDR1 SGDLS and CDR2 YYNGEE. Trimming cost V 0 bases and J 7 bases; bases outside gene matches: 10. CDR3 nucleotide sequence: TGTGCCAGCAGCGTAGATTTAGCGGGGGGCCTTTTAAATGAGCAGTTCTTC. Amino acid sequence: CASSVDLAGGLLNEQFF.

The genes are TRBV19 and TRBJ2-4; maybe TRBD2 (5 bases). The germline V gene has CDR1 LNHDA and CDR2 SQIVND (reference sequence). Trimming took 5 bases from V and 6 from J, leaving 11 bases between them. The CDR3 is 13 residues long. The CDR3 coding sequence is TGTGCCAGTAGTGTCCGAGGGAGAAACATTCAGTACTTC. Encoded protein: CASSVRGRNIQYF.

The CDR3 region is CASRGTAEEKLFF. DNA of the CDR3: TGTGCCAGCAGAGGGACAGCGGAAGAAAAACTGTTTTTT. The chain couples TRBV18 to TRBJ1-4, with TRBD1 identical over 7 bases. The CDR3 has 13 residues. The V and J ends lost 8 bases and 8 bases, in that order; junction bases with no gene match: 8. The V gene's germline CDR1 is KGHSH and CDR2 LQKENI.

V usage is TRBV11-1 and J usage is TRBJ1-1; D gene unclear. The V and J ends lost 5 bases and 3 bases respectively, with 10 bases between them. Germline CDR1 reads SGHAT; CDR2 reads FQDESV (reference sequence). The CDR3 sequence is 13 residues long. The CDR3 spells CASSKDRDTEAFF. CDR3 bases: TGTGCCAGCAGCAAGGATCGGGACACTGAAGCTTTCTTT.

The J gene is TRBJ2-7, the V gene TRBV6-5, with 8 nucleotides matching TRBD1. J gave up 5 bases and V 2 bases, and 8 bases lay outside the gene matches. In germline, CDR1 is MNHEY, CDR2 SVGAGI. The length of the CDR3 is 15 residues. The DNA of the CDR3 is TGTGCCAGCAGTTACCAGGACAGGGCGGTAGACGAGCAGTACTTC. It specifies CASSYQDRAVDEQYF.

Only one count was recorded for this clone. This chain links TRBV15 with TRBJ2-1, with 15 bases aligning to TRBD2. Trimming at V came to 2 bases and at J to 2 bases, leaving 13 bases not matched to a gene. The germline CDR1 and CDR2 sequences are LNHNV and YYDKDF (reference sequence). The CDR3 has 21 amino acids. The CDR3 DNA reads TGTGCCACCAGCAGATCAATTGGGACTAGCGGGAGGATCTGGACCTACAATGAGCAGTTCTTC. Residues: CATSRSIGTSGRIWTYNEQFF.

This clone is a singleton in its sample. This chain links TRBV5-5 with TRBJ1-1; D gene unclear. From germline, CDR1 is SGHKS and CDR2 YYEKEE (reference sequence). The CDR3 contains 13 residues. The V gene lost 4 bases and the J gene lost 2 bases, with 9 bases spanning the gap. The CDR3 region has the DNA TGTGCCAGCAGCCAGAGGATAAACACTGAAGCTTTCTTT. Amino acids: CASSQRINTEAFF.